These T cell receptor beta chains were read from a single sample in a study of prognosis after radiotherapy for stage I lung cancer. TCRdb re-derived calls from the multiplex PCR reads in MiXCR, one entry per CDR3 protein. The data show 50,000 to 75,000 distinct CDR3 sequences, less than 30% seen once. The specimen comprised PBMCs, sampled before or after stereotactic body radiation therapy (not recorded which). The receptor set was obtained from a donor over 45 with non-small cell lung cancer. Each CDR3 is given with its conserved first and last residue. D genes are given only for firm matches. The size entry gives once, few or many counts, or a class when the clone is expanded.

many	TRBV12-3/TRBV12-4	-	TRBJ2-7	TGTGCCAGCAGTTTACCGGCGGGGGCAGGGGAGCAGTACTTC	CASSLPAGAGEQYF
many	TRBV19	TRBD1	TRBJ2-3	TGTGCCAGTAGCCTCTCCGGGACAGGGACCGCAGATACGCAGTATTTT	CASSLSGTGTADTQYF
many	TRBV28	-	TRBJ1-2	TGTGCCAGCAGTTTGTCTAGGGTGGGTCGCGGCTACACCTTC	CASSLSRVGRGYTF
many	TRBV19	TRBD2	TRBJ2-3	TGTGCCAGTAGTATAGCGGGCCAGCGGGGGGCTTCTGGGCAGTATTTT	CASSIAGQRGASGQYF
many	TRBV7-8	TRBD1	TRBJ2-4	TGTGCCAGCAGCCTCGAGACAGGGTTGGACATTCAGTACTTC	CASSLETGLDIQYF
many	TRBV15	TRBD1	TRBJ1-5	TGTGCCACCAGCACTCTGACAGGGTCCCAGCATTTT	CATSTLTGSQHF
medium-sized	TRBV7-9	-	TRBJ2-1	TGTGCCAGCAGCTCAACGGGGGGCTTCAATGAGCAGTTCTTC	CASSSTGGFNEQFF
many	TRBV7-2	-	TRBJ2-7	TGTGCCAGCAGCCGTTACGGCGGGGGCAACGAGCAGTACTTC	CASSRYGGGNEQYF
many	TRBV5-1	-	TRBJ2-7	TGCGCCAGCAGCATGGGGGGCTTGTACGAGCAGTACTTC	CASSMGGLYEQYF
many	TRBV30	-	TRBJ1-1	TGTGCCTGGACCCGGGGGGGGGTGAACACTGAAGCTTTCTTT	CAWTRGGVNTEAFF
many	TRBV20-1	TRBD1	TRBJ1-3	TGCAGTGCTAGTGACAGGGCGGTTGGAAACACCATATATTTT	CSASDRAVGNTIYF
many	TRBV16	-	TRBJ2-7	TGTGCCAGCAGTCTTAAACGGGGCGAGCAGTACTTC	CASSLKRGEQYF